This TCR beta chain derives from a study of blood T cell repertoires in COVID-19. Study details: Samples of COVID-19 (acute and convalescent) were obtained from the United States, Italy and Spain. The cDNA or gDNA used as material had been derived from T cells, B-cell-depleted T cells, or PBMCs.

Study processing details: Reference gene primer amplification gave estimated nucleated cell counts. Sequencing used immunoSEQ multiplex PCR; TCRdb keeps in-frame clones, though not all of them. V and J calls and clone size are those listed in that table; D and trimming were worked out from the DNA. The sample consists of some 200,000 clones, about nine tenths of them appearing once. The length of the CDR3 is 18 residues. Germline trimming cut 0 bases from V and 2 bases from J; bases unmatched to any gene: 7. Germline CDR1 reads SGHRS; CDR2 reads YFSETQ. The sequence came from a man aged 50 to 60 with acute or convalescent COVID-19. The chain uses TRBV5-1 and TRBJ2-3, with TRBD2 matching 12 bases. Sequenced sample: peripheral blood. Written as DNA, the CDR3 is TGCGCCAGCAGCTTGGAACCCGGACTAGCGGGGATCACAGATACGCAGTATTTT. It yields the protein CASSLEPGLAGITDTQYF. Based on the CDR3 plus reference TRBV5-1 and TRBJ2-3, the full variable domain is KAGVTQTPRYLIKTRGQQVTLSCSPISGHRSVSWYQQTPGQGLQFLFEYFSETQRNKGNFPGRFSGRQFSNSRSEMNVSTLELGDSALYLCASSLEPGLAGITDTQYFGPGTRLTVL.